This TCR beta chain was obtained from a study of shared clonotypes between healthy human individuals. Concerning this clone: Its target is not known.

Study-wide results and limits: Few donors limited the genetic and exposure-history diversity represented. Estimated clonotype richness was generally higher in naive than memory subsets.

Germline assignment: CDR1 MGHRA and CDR2 YSYEKL. Trimming took 1 base from V and 5 from J, leaving 8 bases between them. CDR3 length: 13 residues. Repertoires were generated with immunoSEQ multiplex PCR, while TCRdb's copy carries only in-frame clones and drops some. This sample carries about 990,000 clones, around 82% of them seen once, and the ten largest clones take more than 0.55%. The chain combines TRBV4-1 with TRBJ2-5; D call uncertain. Sequencing was done on a sample of memory CD4+ T cells from PBMCs. Subset specified: CD45RA-negative fraction. This sequence originates from a man aged 18 to 30 in good health. Some clones in this sample may be carry-over from other donors' samples. CDR3 protein: CASSQGPRETQYF. DNA of the CDR3: TGCGCCAGCAGCCAAGGACCACGGGAGACCCAGTACTTC.